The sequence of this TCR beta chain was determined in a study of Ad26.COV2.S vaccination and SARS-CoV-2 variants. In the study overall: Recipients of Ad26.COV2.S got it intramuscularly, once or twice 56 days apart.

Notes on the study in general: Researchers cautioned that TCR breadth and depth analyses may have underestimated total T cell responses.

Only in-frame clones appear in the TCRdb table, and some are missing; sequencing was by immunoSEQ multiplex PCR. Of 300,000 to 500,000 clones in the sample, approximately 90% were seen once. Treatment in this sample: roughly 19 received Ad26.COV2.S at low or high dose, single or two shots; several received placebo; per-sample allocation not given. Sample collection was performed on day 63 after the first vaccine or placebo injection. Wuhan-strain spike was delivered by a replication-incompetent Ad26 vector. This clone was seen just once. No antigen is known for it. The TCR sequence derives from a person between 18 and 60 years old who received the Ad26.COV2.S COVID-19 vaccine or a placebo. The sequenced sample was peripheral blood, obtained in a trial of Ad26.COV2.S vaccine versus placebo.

CDR3 in amino acids: CASRPEGGNTIYF. CDR3 DNA: TGTGCCAGTAGACCGGAGGGCGGAAACACCATATATTTT. The chain is built from TRBV19 and TRBJ1-3; D is unresolved. The CDR3 has 13 residues. Trimming removed 6 bases at V and 4 bases at J, with 10 bases between. From germline, CDR1 is LNHDA and CDR2 SQIVND (reference sequence).